Presented here are 17 T cell receptor beta chains from one specimen sequenced in a study of graft-versus-host responses after intestinal transplantation. No antigens are known for them. Libraries were prepared by immunoSEQ multiplex PCR; TCRdb keeps only in-frame clonotypes and omits some of them. The table records some 88,000 clones, 90% to 95% of them present only once. Sequenced here: unstimulated CD8+ T cells sorted from spleen or lymph node cells, sampled before intestinal transplant. These receptors came from a human donor who received an intestinal transplant.

CDR3 sequence reads: CASSPPGQRKQETQYF. The CDR3 bases are TGTGCCAGCTCCCCGCCGGGACAGAGAAAACAAGAGACCCAGTACTTC. This chain links TRBV18 with TRBJ2-5, with 7 nucleotides matching TRBD1. V shed 6 bases, J shed 2 bases, and the junction held 12 bases outside the gene matches. CDR1 and CDR2 from the germline V gene are KGHSH and LQKENI. This CDR3 spans 16 amino acids.

The chain links TRBV29-1 to TRBJ1-1, with 10 bases aligning to TRBD1. Germline V lookup: CDR1 SQVTM, CDR2 ANQGSEA. The trim removed 3 bases at V and 1 base at J, leaving 17 bases unmatched. The CDR3 runs 19 residues. The CDR3, as DNA: TGCAGCGTTGATCTCGGTCCCCGGGACAGGGGACGCGGGAACACTGAAGCTTTCTTT. Translation gives CSVDLGPRDRGRGNTEAFF.

The chain employs TRBV30 and TRBJ2-3; a possible D gene is TRBD1 (6 bases). The CDR3 covers 12 residues. V shed 0 bases and J shed 5 bases, with 6 bases lying between them. Germline CDR1 and CDR2: GTSNPN and SVGIG (reference sequence). The CDR3 nucleotides are TGTGCCTGGAGTGTAGGGGGAGATACGCAGTATTTT. Translated, it gives CAWSVGGDTQYF.

The chain recombines TRBV10-3 with TRBJ2-5; TRBD1 matches 8 bases. V gave up 6 bases and J gave up 2 bases; unmatched junction bases: 5. Per germline, CDR1 ENHRY and CDR2 SYGVKD. The CDR3 extends over 14 amino acids. The CDR3 DNA follows: TGTGCCATCAGACAGGGGGAGAGACAAGAGACCCAGTACTTC. Protein product: CAIRQGERQETQYF.

This chain connects TRBV12-5 to TRBJ1-5; TRBD1 agrees at 8 bases. The CDR3 totals 17 residues. V shed 0 bases, J shed 7 bases, and the junction held 11 bases outside the gene matches. Germline V lookup: CDR1 LGHNT, CDR2 FRNRAP. CDR3 loop: CASGLVVRGRIEQPQHF. In nucleotides, the CDR3 is TGTGCTAGTGGTTTGGTAGTCAGGGGGCGAATAGAGCAGCCCCAGCATTTT. The full variable domain, with the rest looked up from reference TRBV12-5 and TRBJ1-5, is DARVTQTPRHKVTEMGQEVTMRCQPILGHNTVFWYRQTMMQGLELLAYFRNRAPLDDSGMPKDRFSAEMPDATLATLKIQPSEPRDSAVYFCASGLVVRGRIEQPQHFGDGTRLSIL.

This chain links TRBV5-4 with TRBJ1-1, with 11 bases aligning to TRBD1. The CDR3 spans 17 residues. Germline CDR1 is SGHNT and CDR2 is YYREEE (reference sequence). V lost 3 bases, J lost 4 bases, and 11 bases stayed unmatched. The CDR3 region is CASSSVGQGAGSTEAFF. The CDR3 nucleotides are TGTGCCAGCAGCTCGGTCGGACAGGGGGCAGGTAGCACTGAAGCTTTCTTT.

The chain recombines TRBV2 with TRBJ1-5; D may be TRBD1 (6 bases). Per the germline V gene, CDR1 is SNHLY and CDR2 is FYNNEI. The V gene lost 0 bases and the J gene lost 2 bases, with 14 bases spanning the gap. This CDR3 is built from 17 residues. The CDR3 DNA follows: TGTGCCAGCAGTGAAGCTTCGGGGGGCTGGGGCAATCAGCCCCAGCATTTT. It is translated as CASSEASGGWGNQPQHF. Looking up the rest from reference TRBV2 and TRBJ1-5 gives the full variable domain: EPEVTQTPSHQVTQMGQEVILRCVPISNHLYFYWYRQILGQKVEFLVSFYNNEISEKSEIFDDQFSVERPDGSNFTLKIRSTKLEDSAMYFCASSEASGGWGNQPQHFGDGTRLSIL.

Details on this clone: At one end the junction does not follow the germline gene, possibly because of a read error. The V gene is TRBV25-1, the J gene TRBJ1-2; D unresolved. The CDR3 has 11 amino acids. Germline assignment: CDR1 MGHDK and CDR2 SYGVNS. The CDR3 DNA is TGTGCCAGCAGTGTGGGGAGGGAGATCTACTTC. Protein product: CASSVGREIYF.

This chain uses TRBV19 with TRBJ1-2, with 8 bases that match TRBD1. Germline V gives CDR1 LNHDA, CDR2 SQIVND (reference sequence). Trimming took 5 bases from V and 7 from J; bases not matched to a gene: 6. The CDR3 covers 13 residues. The CDR3 is CASSQDRVSGYTF. The CDR3 coding sequence is TGTGCCAGTAGTCAGGACAGGGTATCTGGCTACACCTTC.

The gene calls are TRBV10-1 and TRBJ2-1, with D possibly matching TRBD1 (5 bases). Trimming removed 2 bases from V and 0 bases from J, with 11 bases in between. Germline CDR1 reads WNHNN; CDR2 reads SYGVQD (reference sequence). This CDR3 has 16 amino acids. CDR3: CASSERGQVSYNEQFF. For the CDR3, the DNA is TGCGCCAGCAGTGAGAGGGGCCAGGTCTCCTACAATGAGCAGTTCTTC.

This chain connects TRBV7-9 to TRBJ1-2; a weak D match, TRBD1 (5 bases). Germline CDR1 SEHNR, CDR2 FQNEAQ (reference sequence). Trimming removed 1 base at V and 0 bases at J, with 6 bases between. The CDR3 has 14 residues. The CDR3 reads CASSLGGANYGYTF. Written as DNA, the CDR3 is TGTGCCAGCAGCTTAGGGGGGGCTAACTATGGCTACACCTTC.

The genes are TRBV4-3 and TRBJ2-7, with D unresolved. Germline V CDR1 and CDR2: LGHNA, YSLEER. The CDR3 has 13 amino acids. With 1 base removed from V and 6 bases from J, the gap between germline ends came to 10 bases. CDR3 sequence: CASSQGSGGEQYF. DNA for the CDR3: TGCGCCAGCAGCCAAGGATCGGGTGGCGAGCAGTACTTC.

This chain joins TRBV9 and TRBJ2-7; D is possibly TRBD1 (6 bases). The CDR3 has 13 residues. V was pared by 7 bases and J by 0 bases, with 11 bases between. Germline CDR1 reads SGDLS; CDR2 reads YYNGEE. CDR3 nucleotide sequence: TGTGCCAGCTCTAGGGGGAGCTCCTACGAGCAGTACTTC. Translated: CASSRGSSYEQYF.

The chain links TRBV5-1 to TRBJ1-2, with D possibly TRBD1 on 5 matching bases. Trimming removed 0 bases at V and 5 bases at J, with 11 bases between. Germline assignment: CDR1 SGHRS and CDR2 YFSETQ. There are 14 residues in the CDR3. The CDR3 DNA reads TGCGCCAGCAGCTTGGCGGGGGTTTTGTATGGCTACACCTTC. Translated: CASSLAGVLYGYTF.

The chain uses TRBV5-6 and TRBJ1-1, with 10 positions matching TRBD1. There are 17 residues in the CDR3. V shed 6 bases, J shed 1 base, and the junction held 12 bases outside the gene matches. Germline CDR1 is SGHDT and CDR2 is YYEEEE. CDR3 region: CASIDSRDRGPNTEAFF. The CDR3 DNA reads as TGTGCCAGCATCGACTCCCGGGACAGGGGACCGAACACTGAAGCTTTCTTT.

The chain couples TRBV11-2 to TRBJ2-3; perhaps TRBD1 as D (5 bases). Deletions cut 1 base from V and 1 base from J, with 6 bases between. The CDR3 runs 14 residues. Germline values: CDR1 SGHAT, CDR2 FQNNGV. The CDR3 spells CASSLGGGTDTQYF. CDR3 sequence (DNA): TGTGCCAGCAGCTTAGGGGGCGGCACAGATACGCAGTATTTT.

This clone was picked up one time. The V call is TRBV27, the J call TRBJ1-2; 8 nucleotides align to TRBD1. With V trimmed by 0 bases and J by 5 bases, 5 bases remained unmatched. The germline V gene encodes CDR1 MNHEY and CDR2 SMNVEV (reference sequence). CDR3 length: 15 amino acids. For the CDR3, the DNA is TGTGCCAGCAGTTTATCGGCAGGGGGCGGGTATGGCTACACCTTC. Translation gives CASSLSAGGGYGYTF.